This T cell receptor beta chain was identified in a study of CD8 T cells in Susac syndrome. Study-wide results and caveats: The TCR sequencing and HLA analysis in the study involved a relatively small number of individuals, as the study acknowledged.

Treatment-naive patients with stable or active relapsing-remitting disease were the multiple sclerosis controls. Reverse transcription of about 0.5 to 1 ug RNA used random hexamers. A multiplex approach, immunoSEQ multiplex PCR, amplified TCR beta CDR3 across 54 Vbeta and 13 Jbeta. TCRdb re-analysed the immunoSEQ multiplex PCR reads in MiXCR, keeping a single row per CDR3 protein. Here the sample spans some 100,000 distinct CDR3 sequences, 85% to 95% being singletons. Of note for this clonotype: Its matching antigen is unknown.

The length of the CDR3 is 19 residues. Germline V gene sequence: CDR1 LGHNA, CDR2 YSLEER. Trimming left V 0 bases short and J 8 bases short, with 23 bases between. The specimen sequenced was CD4+ T cells from PBMCs. The rearrangement links TRBV4-3 to TRBJ1-6; maybe TRBD1 (5 bases). This TCR derives from a human donor with multiple sclerosis. CDR3 nucleotide sequence: TGCGCCAGCAGCCAAGAGATGGCTTGGGCACTCATGGGGCATTCACCCCTCCACTTT. As protein: CASSQEMAWALMGHSPLHF.